This entry concerns a single TCR beta chain. Antigen: not known. The treatment: roughly 10-day PBMC culture with coronavirus spike peptide pools or control peptides (ViraFEST assay). ViraFEST relied on peptide pools to expand antigen-specific T cells; the TCRs were sequenced afterward. Germline V lookup: CDR1 SGHVS, CDR2 FQNEAQ. Unmatched junction bases numbered 12, after V lost 5 bases and J lost 7 bases. The CDR3 totals 16 residues. These data come from a study of vaccination and CD4 T cells after COVID-19. Across the whole study: The convalescents, six males and four females, included two who were Hispanic. Study results and limitations: In convalescent patients, 304 of 307 vaccine-specific clones were mono-reactive for SARS-CoV-2 spike.

Cultured CD4+ T-cell DNA underwent Oncomine TCR Beta short-read sequencing. Genomic DNA was isolated from cultured CD4+ T cells. MiXCR was run by TCRdb on the PCR reads, yielding one entry per CDR3 protein. The repertoire holds about 15,000 distinct CDR3 sequences, with 78% as singletons. V is TRBV7-8 and J is TRBJ1-2; 11 bases map to TRBD1. The source of this sequence is a human donor who received a COVID-19 vaccine. The sequenced sample was CD4+ T cells from blood, cultured in vitro, obtained after SARS-CoV-2 vaccination. The chain's CDR3 is CASSTRPQGTGGGYTF. CDR3 coding DNA: TGTGCCAGCAGCACTAGACCCCAGGGGACAGGGGGTGGCTACACCTTC.